This T cell receptor beta chain was sequenced in a study of CD8 T cells in ankylosing spondylitis (TCRdb year 2017). Looking at the study overall: The study profiled T cell receptor beta repertoires in healthy donors and ankylosing spondylitis patients to find disease-linked TCR variants. In total, the full study cohort was made up of roughly 110 healthy donors and 25 or so ankylosing spondylitis patients. Peripheral blood samples were taken, and synovial fluid was additionally collected from ankylosing spondylitis patients. Findings and caveats that apply to the study as a whole: Blood from ankylosing spondylitis patients appeared to be characterized by a TCR beta motif composed of roughly 8 highly homologous amino acid variants. Some motif variants had previously been reported in the synovial fluid and blood of reactive arthritis patients, which suggests shared mechanisms of disease initiation. The disease-linked clones showed a CD8+ phenotype and occurred at relatively low frequencies in peripheral blood. The disease-linked clones were reported as significantly enriched in matched synovial fluid samples from ankylosing spondylitis patients.

The reads were generated on an Illumina HiSeq 2500. Quantitative 5'-RACE with molecular barcodes was the method used to prepare the TCR beta libraries. In the source study's methods: A new computational method based on a probabilistic model of VDJ rearrangement was used to identify disease-linked TCR variants. TCRdb reanalyzed the raw reads on its own, using fastp at Q25 for trimming and MiXCR for clone calling, and kept in-frame beta chains. CDR3 protein duplicates are merged, each entry listing the most common genes and DNA. These V and J calls rely on TCRdb rather than the paper's analysis. This sample comprises about 270,000 distinct CDR3 sequences, roughly 32% of them detected only once. The top ten constitute roughly 4.2% of the sample. In regard to this clonotype: Its antigen has not been determined. No base quality information exists; no much larger clone differs at one position.

The germline V end is reduced by 6 bases and the J end by 2 bases; junction bases left unmatched: 5. The CDR1 and CDR2 encoded by the germline V gene (reference sequence) are DFQATT and SNEGSKA. Including cysteine and phenylalanine, the CDR3 has 16 amino acids. Only the CDR3 part of the read is kept: 48 bases, read in frame from the first base. This sequence was found in a male donor with ankylosing spondylitis or in good health (not recorded which). Material: blood, either unsorted or a sorted T cell fraction (not recorded which). The V gene is TRBV20-1 and the J gene is TRBJ2-3, and 16 junctional nucleotides match TRBD2. Here is the DNA: TGCAGTGCAACCGGGACTAGCGGGGGGGCCACAGATACGCAGTATTTT. Translated, this gives CSATGTSGGATDTQYF.